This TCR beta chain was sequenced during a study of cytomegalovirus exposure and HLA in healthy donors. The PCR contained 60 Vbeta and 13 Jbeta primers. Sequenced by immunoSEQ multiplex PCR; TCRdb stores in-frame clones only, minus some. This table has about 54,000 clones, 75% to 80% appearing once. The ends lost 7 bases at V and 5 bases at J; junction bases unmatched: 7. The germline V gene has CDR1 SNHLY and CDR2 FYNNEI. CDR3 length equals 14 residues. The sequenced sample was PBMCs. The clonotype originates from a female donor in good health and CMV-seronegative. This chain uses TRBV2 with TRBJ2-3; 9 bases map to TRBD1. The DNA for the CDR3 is TGTGCCAGCAAAAGGACAGGGGTGGGAGATACGCAGTATTTT. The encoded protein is CASKRTGVGDTQYF.